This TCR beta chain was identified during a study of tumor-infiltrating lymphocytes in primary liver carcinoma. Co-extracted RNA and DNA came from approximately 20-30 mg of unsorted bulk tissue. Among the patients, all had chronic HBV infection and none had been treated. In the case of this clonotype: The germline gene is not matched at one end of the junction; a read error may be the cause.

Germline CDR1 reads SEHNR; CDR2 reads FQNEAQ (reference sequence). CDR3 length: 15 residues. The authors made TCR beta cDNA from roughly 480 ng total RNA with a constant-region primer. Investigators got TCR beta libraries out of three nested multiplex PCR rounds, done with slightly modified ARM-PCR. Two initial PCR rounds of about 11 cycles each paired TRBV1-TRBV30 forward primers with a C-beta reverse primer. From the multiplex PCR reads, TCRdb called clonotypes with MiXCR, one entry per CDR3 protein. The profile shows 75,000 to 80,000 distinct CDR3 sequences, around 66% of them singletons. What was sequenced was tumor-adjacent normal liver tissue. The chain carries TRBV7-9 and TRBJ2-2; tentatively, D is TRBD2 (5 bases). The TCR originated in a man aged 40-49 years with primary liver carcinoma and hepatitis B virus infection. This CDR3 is CARSFSVINTGELFF. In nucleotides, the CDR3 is TGTGCCAGAAGCTTTAGCGTGATCAACACCGGGGAGCTGTTTTTT.